This TCR beta chain comes out of a study of spatial heterogeneity in lung cancer. Study in general: Sequencing consistently turned up more beta-chain sequences than alpha-chain sequences.

Time point: sample taken at primary tumor resection. Sequencing of whole RNA from tumor, nontumor lung or frozen PBMC involved no sorting. From germline, CDR1 is GTSNPN and CDR2 SVGIG (reference sequence). The CDR3 extends over 12 amino acids. V lost 3 bases and J lost 1, with 4 bases in between. Using its own MiXCR run on the 5' RACE reads, TCRdb lists one record per CDR3 protein. The sample lists under 100,000 distinct CDR3 sequences, roughly 8.7% occurring once. Sample: PBMCs, taken at surgery. V usage is TRBV30 and J usage is TRBJ1-5; D gene uncertain. The receptor was derived from a male donor with early-stage non-small cell lung cancer. The chain's CDR3 is CAWRGSNQPQHF. The CDR3 DNA sequence: TGTGCCTGGAGGGGGAGCAATCAGCCCCAGCATTTT.